The 27 T cell receptor beta chains given below trace back to one sample, sequenced in a study of tumor and adjacent non-tumor tissue in lung cancer. No cell sorting was done before RNA was extracted from the tissue. The library came from three nested PCR rounds adapted from ARM-PCR protocols. From the multiplex PCR reads, TCRdb called clonotypes with MiXCR, one entry per CDR3 protein. The sample holds about 78,000 distinct CDR3 sequences; roughly 80% are singletons and the top ten take about an eighth. Input material: lung tumor tissue. The origin of the receptors is a woman in her forties or fifties with non-small cell lung cancer.

The genes are TRBV12-3 or TRBV12-4 and TRBJ1-1; 7 nucleotides match TRBD1. The V gene end was trimmed by 4 bases and the J gene end by 8 bases; junction bases not matched to a gene: 13. The CDR3 has 15 residues. CDR3: CASSSIQGRETEAFF. CDR3 nucleotides: TGTGCCAGCAGTTCCATACAGGGGAGGGAAACCGAAGCTTTCTTT.

The table lists this clonotype with a few counts. An end of the junction differs from the germline gene, which may be a read error. V and J are TRBV20-1 and TRBJ2-7; TRBD1 matches 10 bases. The CDR3 length is 14 residues. Germline values: CDR1 DFQATT, CDR2 SNEGSKA (reference sequence). CDR3 in amino acids: CSVSDRGCSYEQYF. CDR3 in DNA: TGCAGTGTCTCGGACAGGGGGTGTTCCTACGAGCAATACTTC.

Note on this clonotype: One end of the junction does not line up with germline, which may come from a read error. The chain recombines TRBV20-1 with TRBJ1-3; TRBD1 might be the D (6 bases). The CDR3 covers 15 residues. Germline CDR1 and CDR2: DFQATT and SNEGSKA (reference sequence). The CDR3 DNA sequence: TGCAGTACTAGCGCAGGGGCCGTGTCTGGAAACCCCATATATTTT. Amino acids: CSTSAGAVSGNPIYF.

The chain carries TRBV6-1 and TRBJ1-5; D unresolved. Germline lookup yields CDR1 MNHNS and CDR2 SASEGT. Trimming stripped 4 bases from V and 5 bases from J, with 18 bases between. This CDR3 comprises 16 residues. In DNA, the CDR3 is TGTGCCAGCAGTGCCCCAGTGCTAGTGGTCGATCAGCCCCAGCATTTT. Residues: CASSAPVLVVDQPQHF.

About this clonotype: Since no conserved phenylalanine or tryptophan closes the CDR3, a read error is the likely cause. The chain links TRBV11-1 to TRBJ2-7, with D maybe TRBD1 (6 bases). Germline values: CDR1 SGHAT, CDR2 FQDESV (reference sequence). V was clipped by 5 bases and J by 7 bases, with 18 bases between them. CDR3 size: 14 residues. The CDR3: CASSPRVIRGEQYL. Here the CDR3 DNA reads TGTGCCAGCAGCCCGAGAGTGATAAGGGGGGAGCAGTACCTC.

V gene TRBV6-1 combines with J gene TRBJ2-7; TRBD1 matches 10 bases. J lost 3 bases, V lost 7 bases, and 6 bases had no gene match. Germline V gene lookup returns CDR1 MNHNS and CDR2 SASEGT. The CDR3 has 14 residues. The CDR3 reads CASTQDRGFYEQYV. CDR3 nucleotide sequence: TGTGCCAGCACACAGGACAGGGGGTTCTACGAGCAGTACGTC.

As concerns this clonotype: The junction does not match germline at one end; this may be a read error. The chain has TRBV4-2 and TRBJ2-3; TRBD2 might be the D (7 bases). Germline V CDR1 and CDR2: LGHNA, YNFKEQ. CDR3 length: 16 residues. The CDR3 sequence: CASSQGWAGATDTQCF. Written as DNA, the CDR3 is TGTGCCAGCAGCCAAGGTTGGGCGGGGGCCACAGATACGCAGTGTTTT.

At least ten counts were recorded for this clonotype. The chain uses TRBV7-8 and TRBJ2-3; D remains ambiguous. The CDR3 totals 14 residues. Germline V lookup: CDR1 SGHVS, CDR2 FQNEAQ. V was trimmed by 5 bases and J by 1 base, leaving 10 bases between them. The CDR3 is CASSPDWGTDTQYF. Written as DNA, the CDR3 is TGTGCCAGCAGCCCAGATTGGGGCACAGATACGCAGTATTTT.

About this clonotype itself: This CDR3 is missing its conserved last phenylalanine or tryptophan, likely due to a read error. It is unclear where the CDR3 begins or ends on the DNA, so no DNA is shown, and the CDR3 is as TCRdb lists it. The rearrangement links TRBV29-1 to TRBJ2-5. From germline, CDR1 is SQVTM and CDR2 ANQGSEA. The CDR3 length is 12 residues, termini included. The CDR3 here is CSVVGDVETHYL.

The table lists this clonotype with many counts. The chain is built from TRBV20-1 and TRBJ2-1, with D tentatively TRBD2 (6 bases). The CDR3 is made up of 13 amino acids. Per the germline V gene, CDR1 is DFQATT and CDR2 is SNEGSKA (reference sequence). Trimming took off 3 bases at V and 4 bases at J, with 10 bases between the two ends. The CDR3 loop reads CSARTSAYNEQFF. The DNA for the CDR3 is TGCAGTGCTAGGACTAGTGCGTACAATGAGCAGTTCTTC.

V usage is TRBV10-3 and J usage is TRBJ2-7, with D tentatively TRBD1 or TRBD2 (7 bases each). Trimming removed 11 bases from V and 3 bases from J, with 14 bases in between. Germline CDR1 is ENHRY and CDR2 is SYGVKD. The CDR3 has 12 amino acids. CDR3 nucleotide sequence: TGTGCCTACGCAGGGGGGGACTACGAGCAGTACTTC. It yields the protein CAYAGGDYEQYF.

On this clonotype itself: A read error may produce the germline difference seen at one junction end. This rearrangement joins TRBV12-3 or TRBV12-4 to TRBJ2-2; 8 nucleotides align to TRBD1. This CDR3 contains 14 residues. The CDR3 here is CASNTTGVAGKLFF. The CDR3, as DNA: TGTGCCAGCAACACGACAGGGGTTGCCGGGAAGCTGTTTTTT.

The chain recombines TRBV10-1 with TRBJ2-2, with D perhaps TRBD2 (5 bases). Looked up from germline, CDR1 is WNHNN and CDR2 is SYGVQD (reference sequence). Trimming cost V 4 bases and J 3 bases, with 21 bases left between them. The CDR3 has 18 amino acids. The DNA of the CDR3 is TGCGCCAGCAGTGTGTTGTCCAGCGGTAGCGTCGACACCGGGGAGCTGTTTTTT. It specifies CASSVLSSGSVDTGELFF.

V gene TRBV20-1 combines with J gene TRBJ2-2, with D perhaps TRBD1 or TRBD2 (5 bases each). This CDR3 is 14 amino acids long. V gave up 4 bases and J gave up 17 bases, with 26 bases separating them. The germline V gene has CDR1 DFQATT and CDR2 SNEGSKA (reference sequence). DNA for the CDR3: TGCAGTGCTATTAACCCACTGAACACCGGGGACCTCTTTTTT. Translation: CSAINPLNTGDLFF.

A remark on this clonotype: A read error may be the cause here, since a much bigger clone is one base away. The chain has TRBV12-3 or TRBV12-4 and TRBJ2-5, with unresolved D. This CDR3 contains 13 residues. CDR3 sequence (DNA): TGTGTCAGCAGTTTGACATCCACGGGGACCCAGTACTTC. It codes for CVSSLTSTGTQYF.

The chain recombines TRBV19 with TRBJ2-2, with D possibly matching TRBD2 (5 bases). Germline assignment: CDR1 LNHDA and CDR2 SQIVND (reference sequence). The CDR3 has 15 amino acids. V shed 3 bases and J shed 6 bases, with 14 bases lying between them. The CDR3: CASSMRRGRSGELFF. In nucleotides, the CDR3 is TGTGCCAGTAGTATGAGACGGGGTCGCTCCGGGGAGCTGTTTTTT.

This clonotype was picked up a small number of times. A much larger clone differs from this one at a single base, so this may be a read error. CDR3 nucleotides: TGTGCCAGCAGCCCATTTCGATTAGACGAGCAGTACTTC. It encodes CASSPFRLDEQYF. V usage is TRBV7-8 and J usage is TRBJ2-7; D remains ambiguous. CDR1 is SGHVS, CDR2 FQNEAQ, per germline. The V and J ends lost 5 bases and 5 bases respectively, with 13 bases between them. This CDR3 comprises 13 residues.

This clonotype is labeled as medium-sized. This chain joins TRBV6-6 and TRBJ1-2; tentative D call: TRBD1 (5 bases). Germline CDR1 MNHNY, CDR2 SVGAGI (reference sequence). V shed 5 bases and J shed 4 bases, with 11 bases lying between them. The length of the CDR3 is 13 residues. CDR3 bases: TGTGCCAGCAGTCCCCGGGACGGCTATGGCTACACCTTC. Protein sequence: CASSPRDGYGYTF.

A remark on this clonotype: This may be a read error: a much more frequent sequence differs by one nucleotide. The CDR3 end shows no conserved phenylalanine or tryptophan, and so a read error is likely. J is TRBJ2-7 and V is TRBV20-1; possible D gene TRBD1, 5 bases. Looked up from germline, CDR1 is DFQATT and CDR2 is SNEGSKA (reference sequence). The CDR3 spans 13 residues. DNA of the CDR3: TGCGGTGCTAGAGATCAGGGTGGCGGCGAGCAGTACCTC. This gives the protein CGARDQGGGEQYL.

A note on this clonotype: Because it lacks the conserved phenylalanine or tryptophan at the end, this CDR3 is likely a read error. The CDR3 loop is CVSSSGTGRGNIQYY. The CDR3 DNA reads as TGTGTCAGCAGTTCGGGTACAGGGAGGGGAAACATTCAGTACTAC. The chain carries TRBV6-1 and TRBJ2-4; possible D gene TRBD2, 7 bases. Germline V gene sequence: CDR1 MNHNS, CDR2 SASEGT. The CDR3 runs 15 residues.

In regard to this clonotype: Germline is not matched at one junction end, which may reflect a read error. The gene calls are TRBV6-1 and TRBJ1-5, with D uncertain. This CDR3 has 15 amino acids. Germline V gives CDR1 MNHNS, CDR2 SASEGT. CDR3 sequence reads: CAGSGTSWSNQPQHF. CDR3 sequence (DNA): TGTGCCGGCAGTGGTACCTCGTGGAGCAATCAGCCCCAGCATTTT.

Relative to its sample, this clonotype is medium-sized. The V and J genes are TRBV20-1 and TRBJ2-7; D not certain. V was pared by 8 bases and J by 3 bases, with 14 bases between. Germline assignment: CDR1 DFQATT and CDR2 SNEGSKA (reference sequence). The CDR3 loop spans 12 amino acids. The CDR3 spells CSSFDRSYEQYF. The CDR3 bases are TGCAGTTCTTTTGACCGAAGCTACGAGCAGTACTTC.

Regarding this clonotype: Germline is not matched at one junction end, which may reflect a read error. The chain couples TRBV24-1 to TRBJ2-1; maybe TRBD2 (5 bases). This CDR3 has 15 amino acids. Germline V gene lookup returns CDR1 KGHDR and CDR2 SFDVKD. The CDR3 protein is CTTSHTALLDNEQFF. CDR3 DNA sequence: TGTACCACTAGTCATACAGCTTTACTCGACAATGAGCAGTTCTTC.

The chain joins TRBV11-2 to TRBJ2-2; TRBD1 might be the D (5 bases). This CDR3 comprises 13 residues. Per the germline V gene, CDR1 is SGHAT and CDR2 is FQNNGV. Trimming stripped 1 base from V and 16 bases from J, with 16 bases between. The CDR3 DNA follows: TGTGCCAGCAGCTTAGTTAGGTTAGGGGAACCGTTTTTT. Residues: CASSLVRLGEPFF.

The chain recombines TRBV11-2 with TRBJ2-5; D unclear. The CDR3 contains 14 residues. Germline V gene data show CDR1 as SGHAT and CDR2 as FQNNGV. CDR3 residues: CTSRSEQLQETQYF. The CDR3 bases are TGTACGAGCAGGTCAGAACAACTCCAAGAGACCCAGTACTTC.

This clonotype was observed a handful of times. Compared with germline, one end of the junction differs, possibly owing to a read error. This chain uses TRBV12-3 or TRBV12-4 with TRBJ2-3, with TRBD1 matching over 9 bases. The CDR3 is 16 residues long. CDR3 sequence: CACSFKGTGSTDMQYF. CDR3 DNA: TGTGCCTGCAGTTTTAAGGGGACAGGGAGCACAGATATGCAGTATTTT.

Notes on this clonotype: The CDR3 ends on some other residue instead of the conserved phenylalanine or tryptophan, so this is likely a read error. This chain uses TRBV6-5 with TRBJ2-2; D unclear. This CDR3 spans 13 amino acids. Per germline, CDR1 MNHEY and CDR2 SVGAGI. CDR3 in amino acids: CASSPALDGELFL. CDR3 in DNA: TGTGCGAGCAGCCCCGCCCTGGACGGGGAGCTGTTTCTT.